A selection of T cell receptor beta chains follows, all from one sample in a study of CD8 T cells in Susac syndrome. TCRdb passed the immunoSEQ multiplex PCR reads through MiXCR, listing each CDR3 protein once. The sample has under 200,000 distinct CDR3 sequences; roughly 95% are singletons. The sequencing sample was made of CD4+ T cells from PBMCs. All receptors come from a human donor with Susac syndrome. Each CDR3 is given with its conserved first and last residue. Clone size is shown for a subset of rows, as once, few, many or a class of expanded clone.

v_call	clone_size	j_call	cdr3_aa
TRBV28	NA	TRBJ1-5	CASSVPNQPQHF
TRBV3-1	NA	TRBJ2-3	CASSLGRLAATDTQYF
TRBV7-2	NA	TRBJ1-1	CATKRERNTEAFF
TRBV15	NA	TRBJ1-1	CAPHQNTEAFF
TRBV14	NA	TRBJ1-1	CASSQGRNTEAFF
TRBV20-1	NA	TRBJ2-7	CSASPDAGSYEQYF
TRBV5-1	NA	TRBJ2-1	CASSLAEIGYNEQFF
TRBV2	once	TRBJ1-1	CASSDWSEAFF
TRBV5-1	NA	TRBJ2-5	CASSLFSGGALPRQETQYF
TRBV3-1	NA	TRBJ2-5	CASSQALTGEVTQYF
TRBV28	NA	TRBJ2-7	CASSLRGTGGADEQYF
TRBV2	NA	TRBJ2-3	CASSGGGFGTDTQYF
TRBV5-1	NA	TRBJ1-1	CASSLTVSRRNTEAFF
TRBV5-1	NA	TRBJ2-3	CASSSGSGRGVGDTQYF
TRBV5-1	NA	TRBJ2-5	CASSDGSQQETQYF
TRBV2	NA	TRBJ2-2	CASGPGTHVGELFF
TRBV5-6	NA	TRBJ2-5	CASSPGLAGVKTQYF
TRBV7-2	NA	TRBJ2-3	CASSSTSGTDTQYF
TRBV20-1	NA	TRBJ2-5	CSAPGLDTETQYF
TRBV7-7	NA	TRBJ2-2	CASSLGTVNTGELFF
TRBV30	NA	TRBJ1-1	CAGLGTMNTEAFF
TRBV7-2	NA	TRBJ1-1	CASSKGQGFMNTEAFF
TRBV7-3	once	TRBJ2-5	CASSLYGGRGETQYF
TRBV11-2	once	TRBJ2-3	CASSLTGWFSTDTQYF
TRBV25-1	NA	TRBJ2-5	CASSGVGSQETQYF
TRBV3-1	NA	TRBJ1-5	CASSQAGRHQPQHF
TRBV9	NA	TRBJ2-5	CASSATGDLRTQYF
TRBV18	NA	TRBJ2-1	CASSPGGYNEQFF
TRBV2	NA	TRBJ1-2	CASSEALAGLYGYTF
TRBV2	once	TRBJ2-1	CASSATSGAYNEQFF
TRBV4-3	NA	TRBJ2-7	CASSQDGPGRNSYEQYF
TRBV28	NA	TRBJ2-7	CASSPPGEQYF
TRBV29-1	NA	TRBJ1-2	CSVEKWDGYTF
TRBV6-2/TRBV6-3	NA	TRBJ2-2	CASSAARTGNTGELFF
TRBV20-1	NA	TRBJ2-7	CSARDVSGGGRIEQYF
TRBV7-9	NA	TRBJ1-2	CASSPGTGAGDFYGYTF
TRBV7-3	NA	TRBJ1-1	CASSPTDSETEAFF
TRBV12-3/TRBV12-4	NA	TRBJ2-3	CASTLDSTDTQYF
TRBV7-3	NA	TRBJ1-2	CASSLENARDYTF
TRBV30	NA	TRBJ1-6	CAWSGRGADSPLHF
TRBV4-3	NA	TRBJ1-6	CASSQENGSPLHF
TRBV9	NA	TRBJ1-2	CASSVGRGGANYGYTF
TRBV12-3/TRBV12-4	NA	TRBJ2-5	CASSLSQGEETQYF
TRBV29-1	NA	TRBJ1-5	CSVASGTGGNQPQHF
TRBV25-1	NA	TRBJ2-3	CASNPGFGRDTQYF
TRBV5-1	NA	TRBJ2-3	CASSLSGTGWPDTQYF
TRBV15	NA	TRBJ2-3	CATSRDYSDGTGLTDTQYF
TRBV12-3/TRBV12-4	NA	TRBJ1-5	CASSLEVGGSQPQHF
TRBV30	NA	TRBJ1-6	CAWEDSYNSPLHF
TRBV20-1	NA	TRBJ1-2	CSAPGADGYTF
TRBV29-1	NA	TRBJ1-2	CSVSSGTENYGYTF
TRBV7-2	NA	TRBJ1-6	CASSPSSWGQGVHNSPLHF
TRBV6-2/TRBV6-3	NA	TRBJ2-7	CASSYSTGPYEQYF